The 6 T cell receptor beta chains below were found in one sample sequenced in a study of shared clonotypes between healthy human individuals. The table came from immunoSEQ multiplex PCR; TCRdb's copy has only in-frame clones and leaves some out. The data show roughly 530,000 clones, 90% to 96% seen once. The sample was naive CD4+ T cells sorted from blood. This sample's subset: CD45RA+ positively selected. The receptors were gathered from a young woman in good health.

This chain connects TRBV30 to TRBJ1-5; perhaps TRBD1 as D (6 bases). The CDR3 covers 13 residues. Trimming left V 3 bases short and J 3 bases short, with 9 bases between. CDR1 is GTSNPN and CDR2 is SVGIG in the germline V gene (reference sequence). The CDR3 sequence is CAWRQGPNQPQHF. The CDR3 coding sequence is TGTGCCTGGAGACAGGGACCCAATCAGCCCCAGCATTTT.

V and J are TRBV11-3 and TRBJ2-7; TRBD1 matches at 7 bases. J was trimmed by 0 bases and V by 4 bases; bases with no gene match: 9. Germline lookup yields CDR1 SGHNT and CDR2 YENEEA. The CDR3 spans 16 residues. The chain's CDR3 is CASSYTGQSSSYEQYF. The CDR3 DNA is TGTGCCAGCAGCTACACGGGACAGAGTAGCTCCTACGAGCAGTACTTC.

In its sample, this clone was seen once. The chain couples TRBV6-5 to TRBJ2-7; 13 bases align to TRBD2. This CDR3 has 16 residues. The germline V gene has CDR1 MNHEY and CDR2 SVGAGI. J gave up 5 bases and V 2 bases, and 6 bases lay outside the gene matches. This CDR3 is CASSYGLAGVPNEQYF. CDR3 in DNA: TGTGCCAGCAGTTACGGACTAGCGGGGGTTCCCAACGAGCAGTACTTC.

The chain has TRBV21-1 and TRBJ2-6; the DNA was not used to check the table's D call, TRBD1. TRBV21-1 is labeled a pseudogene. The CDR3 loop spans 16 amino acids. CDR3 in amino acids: CASSPRRGPGANVLTF. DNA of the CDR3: TGTGCCAGCAGCCCTCGCAGGGGGCCTGGGGCCAACGTCCTGACTTTC.

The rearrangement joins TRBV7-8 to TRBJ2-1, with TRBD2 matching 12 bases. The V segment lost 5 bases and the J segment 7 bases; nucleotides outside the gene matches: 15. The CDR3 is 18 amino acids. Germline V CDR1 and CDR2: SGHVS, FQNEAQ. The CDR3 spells CASSPRAGGTSGPNEQFF. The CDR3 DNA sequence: TGTGCCAGCAGCCCACGGGCGGGAGGGACTAGCGGGCCAAATGAGCAGTTCTTC. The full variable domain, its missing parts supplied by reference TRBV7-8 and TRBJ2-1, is GAGVSQSPRYKVAKRGQDVALRCDPISGHVSLFWYQQALGQGPEFLTYFQNEAQLDKSGLPSDRFFAERPEGSVSTLKIQRTQQEDSAVYLCASSPRAGGTSGPNEQFFGPGTRLTVL.

CDR3 sequence reads: CASSPIRTGEGNQPQHF. CDR3 nucleotide sequence: TGTGCCAGCAGTCCCATAAGAACAGGGGAGGGCAATCAGCCCCAGCATTTT. This chain connects TRBV28 to TRBJ1-5, with 7 positions matching TRBD1. This CDR3 contains 17 residues. The trim removed 5 bases at V and 2 bases at J, leaving 12 bases unmatched. Germline CDR1 is MDHEN and CDR2 is SYDVKM.